This T cell receptor (beta chain) was observed in a study of blood T cells in healthy people across ages. Notes on the study in general: With age, beta diversity per million T cells declined roughly linearly, significantly by 35 to 40. The donors' CMV status was not determined, possibly confounding changes in expanded clonotypes.

The CDR3 length is 14 residues. V was clipped by 5 bases and J by 0 bases, with 8 bases between them. The second PCR ran about 6 to 12 cycles with a sample-barcoded 5' primer and J-beta primers. Each cDNA molecule received a tag from a template-switch adaptor that had 12 random nucleotides. Paired-end reads containing CDR3 totaled no fewer than 2.5 million for each sample. TCRdb redid the calling of the 5' RACE reads with MiXCR, one entry per CDR3 protein. The sample includes around 1,700,000 distinct CDR3 sequences, roughly 28% of them seen just once. This clonotype has a handful of counts. The antigen is undetermined.

This chain connects TRBV12-3 or TRBV12-4 to TRBJ1-5; unclear D gene. The clonotype originates from a woman in her 30s in good health. Sequenced: blood. This CDR3 reads CASSTWGSNQPQHF. CDR3 in DNA: TGTGCCAGCAGTACGTGGGGTAGCAATCAGCCCCAGCATTTT.